This T cell receptor beta chain was identified during a study of T cells in Graves' hyperthyroidism and ophthalmopathy. Findings and caveats of the study: In the blood, most expanded thyroid clonotypes above 0.001 appeared as well. Classification by a 13 V-J model distinguished ophthalmopathy from stable hyperthyroidism.

This clonotype was seen ten or more times. Its antigen is as yet unknown. There were TCR beta CDR3 regions amplified from RNA transcripts. The study used the HTBI primer set for a first-round RT-PCR of the TCR CDR3. TCRdb processed the multiplex PCR reads anew with MiXCR; each CDR3 protein has one entry. The table lists 550,000 to 800,000 distinct CDR3 sequences, about a sixth of them singletons. Together with thyroid ultrasound, orbital computed tomography, serum thyroxine and TRAb, clinical symptoms were used for diagnoses. Germline V gene sequence: CDR1 KGHSH, CDR2 LQKENI. The CDR3 extends over 14 amino acids. The junction had 3 bases not matched to a gene; V was cut back by 3 bases and J by 7 bases.

This rearrangement joins TRBV18 to TRBJ1-6; 7 nucleotides match TRBD1. The sequencing sample was made of blood. This clonotype was sampled from a young man with Graves' hyperthyroidism. The CDR3 spells CASSPTGWNSPLHF. The CDR3, as DNA: TGTGCCAGCTCACCGACAGGGTGGAATTCACCCCTCCACTTT.